These 18 T cell receptor beta chains share one sample of origin, sequenced in a study of cytomegalovirus exposure and HLA in healthy donors. Assay used: immunoSEQ multiplex PCR; TCRdb lists only in-frame clones, some missing. The repertoire includes fewer than 250,000 clones, over 65% of them detected once, and 4.5% to 7% sits in the top ten. The sample taken for sequencing was PBMCs. Receptors were obtained from a woman aged 18 to 35 in good health and CMV-seronegative.

The chain couples TRBV9 to TRBJ1-1; a weak D match, TRBD1 (6 bases). V was trimmed by 4 bases and J by 10 bases, leaving 17 bases between them. The CDR3 length is 13 residues. Germline V CDR1 and CDR2: SGDLS, YYNGEE. The CDR3 protein is CASSTRTASIAFF. In nucleotides, the CDR3 is TGTGCCAGCAGCACCCGGACAGCGTCGATAGCTTTCTTT.

The chain links TRBV28 to TRBJ2-2; possible D gene TRBD2, 5 bases. The CDR3 extends over 15 amino acids. The ends were cut back, 5 bases at V and 5 bases at J, with 15 bases in the middle. Germline CDR1 MDHEN, CDR2 SYDVKM. The CDR3 DNA is TGTGCCAGCAGTGTTAGCGTCTGGCAAACCGGGGAGCTGTTTTTT. Its protein is CASSVSVWQTGELFF.

The gene calls are TRBV7-8 and TRBJ2-1, with 10 bases identical to TRBD1. The V gene's germline CDR1 is SGHVS and CDR2 FQNEAQ. The length of the CDR3 is 17 residues. Trimming cost V 4 bases and J 2 bases; bases outside gene matches: 8. CDR3: CASSSTPGQGTYNEQFF. CDR3 nucleotides: TGTGCCAGCAGCTCCACCCCGGGACAGGGGACCTACAATGAGCAGTTCTTC.

This clone was observed a single time. J is TRBJ2-3 and V is TRBV9; 9 bases fit TRBD2. CDR1 and CDR2 (germline): SGDLS, YYNGEE. This CDR3 region has 16 residues. The ends lost 0 bases at V and 2 bases at J; junction bases unmatched: 4. Written as DNA, the CDR3 is TGTGCCAGCAGCGTAGGTACTAGCGGGTACACAGATACGCAGTATTTT. It codes for CASSVGTSGYTDTQYF.

The rearrangement links TRBV15 to TRBJ1-1, with D uncertain. CDR3 length: 12 residues. Trimming took off 0 bases at V and 8 bases at J, with 7 bases between the two ends. Germline CDR1 is LNHNV and CDR2 is YYDKDF (reference sequence). In DNA form, the CDR3 reads TGTGCCACCAGCAGAGATCAACAGGAAGCTTTCTTT. Its protein product is CATSRDQQEAFF.

CDR3 sequence (DNA): TGCGCCAGCAGCCAAGGCACCTCGCCGGCCACCTTC. This gives the protein CASSQGTSPATF. The V gene is TRBV4-1, the J gene TRBJ1-2; D is undetermined. The CDR3 contains 12 residues. With 1 base removed from V and 13 bases from J, the gap between germline ends came to 13 bases. Per the germline V gene, CDR1 is MGHRA and CDR2 is YSYEKL.

This sequence joins TRBV18 and TRBJ1-5, with 7 nucleotides matching TRBD1. J gave up 7 bases and V 3 bases, and 9 bases lay outside the gene matches. This CDR3 contains 15 residues. Germline CDR1 is KGHSH and CDR2 is LQKENI. CDR3 DNA sequence: TGTGCCAGCTCACCGTTACAGGGGCGGACCCAGCCCCAGCATTTT. Translation gives CASSPLQGRTQPQHF.

The V call is TRBV20-1, the J call TRBJ1-1; D not certain. Germline CDR1 reads DFQATT; CDR2 reads SNEGSKA (reference sequence). Between the trimmed V and J ends, which lost 3 bases and 1 base, there was a span of 3 bases. CDR3 length: 11 residues. The CDR3 DNA is TGCAGTGCTAGTGAGAACACTGAAGCTTTCTTT. This gives the protein CSASENTEAFF.

This chain links TRBV30 with TRBJ2-3; D may be TRBD1 (5 bases). The CDR3 extends over 14 amino acids. Germline CDR1 is GTSNPN and CDR2 is SVGIG (reference sequence). This chain's CDR3 is CASALAGITDTQYF. CDR3 sequence (DNA): TGTGCTTCCGCATTGGCAGGGATTACAGATACGCAGTATTTT.

The CDR3 reads CASRGWQDSYEQYF. The CDR3, as DNA: TGCGCCAGCAGGGGTTGGCAGGATTCCTACGAGCAGTACTTC. V and J are TRBV5-1 and TRBJ2-7; D not certain. Per the germline V gene, CDR1 is SGHRS and CDR2 is YFSETQ. The CDR3 has 14 residues. V was shortened by 5 bases and J by 1 base, with 13 bases between the two germline ends. Combining the CDR3 with reference TRBV5-1 and TRBJ2-7 gives the whole variable domain KAGVTQTPRYLIKTRGQQVTLSCSPISGHRSVSWYQQTPGQGLQFLFEYFSETQRNKGNFPGRFSGRQFSNSRSEMNVSTLELGDSALYLCASRGWQDSYEQYFGPGTRLTVT.

The chain is built from TRBV10-3 and TRBJ2-3, with 15 bases identical to TRBD2. The CDR3 has 18 amino acids. The trim removed 2 bases at V and 1 base at J, leaving 4 bases unmatched. Germline-derived CDR1 and CDR2 are ENHRY and SYGVKD. The CDR3 nucleotides read TGTGCCATCAGTGAGGGACTAGCGGGAGGGCCTCGCACAGATACGCAGTATTTT. Its translation: CAISEGLAGGPRTDTQYF.

The chain is built from TRBV29-1 and TRBJ2-5; D possibly matches TRBD1 or TRBD2 (5 bases each). V gave up 6 bases and J gave up 1 base, with 12 bases separating them. This CDR3 is built from 13 residues. Germline V lookup: CDR1 SQVTM, CDR2 ANQGSEA. The CDR3 region is CSVGRVLQETQYF. The CDR3 DNA is TGCAGCGTGGGACGGGTCCTCCAAGAGACCCAGTACTTC.

This clone was counted only a few times. The chain employs TRBV5-1 and TRBJ2-5, with 11 bases that match TRBD2. Per the germline V gene, CDR1 is SGHRS and CDR2 is YFSETQ. After removal of 0 bases from V and 12 bases from J, the junction contained 7 bases not matched to a gene. This CDR3 is 14 amino acids long. The CDR3 region has the DNA TGCGCCAGCAGCTTGGCCCTAGCGGGGGGCCATAAGTACTTC. Translation gives CASSLALAGGHKYF.

The J gene is TRBJ1-4, the V gene TRBV7-6; D perhaps matches TRBD1 (6 bases). Germline V lookup: CDR1 SGHVS, CDR2 FNYEAQ. V was cut by 5 bases and J by 8 bases, with 15 bases left in between. This CDR3 comprises 14 residues. The CDR3 nucleotides are TGTGCCAGCAGCACCACAGGGTTAGGGGAAAAACTGTTTTTT. The encoded protein is CASSTTGLGEKLFF.

This clone was recorded only once. The rearrangement joins TRBV5-1 to TRBJ1-3; the match to TRBD1 covers 10 bases. Germline CDR1 is SGHRS and CDR2 is YFSETQ. CDR3 size: 15 residues. Trimming cost V 4 bases and J 4 bases; bases outside gene matches: 5. CDR3 sequence: CASSRDRGRGNTIYF. The DNA for the CDR3 is TGCGCCAGCAGCCGGGACAGGGGAAGAGGAAACACCATATATTTT.

The gene calls are TRBV6-5 and TRBJ1-1; D is uncertain. The CDR3 is made up of 11 amino acids. Germline V gene data show CDR1 as MNHEY and CDR2 as SVGAGI. CDR3 sequence reads: CATARRAEAFF. The CDR3 DNA is TGTGCTACGGCACGGAGAGCTGAAGCTTTCTTT.

CDR3 DNA: TGTGCCAGCAGTTCCCCGGCGACGGGGGCCAACGTCCTGACTTTC. The encoded protein is CASSSPATGANVLTF. V is TRBV28 and J is TRBJ2-6; no clear D. The V and J ends lost 4 bases and 4 bases respectively, with 11 bases between them. Germline V gene sequence: CDR1 MDHEN, CDR2 SYDVKM. The CDR3 is 15 amino acids.

The chain employs TRBV6-5 and TRBJ2-2; tentatively, D is TRBD1 (5 bases). Trimming stripped 0 bases from V and 4 bases from J, with 12 bases between. CDR1 is MNHEY, CDR2 SVGAGI, per germline. The CDR3 covers 16 residues. CDR3 coding DNA: TGTGCCAGCAGTTACTCACAGGTTACGGGCACCGGGGAGCTGTTTTTT. Encoded protein: CASSYSQVTGTGELFF.